Listed here are 17 T cell receptor beta chains from one sample, sequenced in a study of CD8 T cells in Susac syndrome. Random-hexamer reverse transcription was applied to 0.5 to 1 ug RNA. Each CDR3 protein is one row after TCRdb ran MiXCR on the immunoSEQ multiplex PCR reads. The sample gives 200,000 or so distinct CDR3 sequences, roughly 96% of which show up once; approximately 0.093% is in the top ten. Sequencing was performed on CD4+ T cells from PBMCs. These receptors originate from a human donor with multiple sclerosis.

The gene calls are TRBV7-2 and TRBJ1-2; TRBD1 agrees at 8 bases. Germline lookup yields CDR1 SGHTA and CDR2 FQGNSA. V was pared by 5 bases and J by 2 bases, with 7 bases of the junction left unmatched. The CDR3 sequence is 15 residues long. CDR3 in amino acids: CASSTRSGGNYGYTF. Written as DNA, the CDR3 is TGTGCCAGCAGCACCCGGTCAGGGGGCAACTATGGCTACACCTTC.

This clonotype was seen just once. J is TRBJ2-2 and V is TRBV2, with D tentatively TRBD1 (5 bases). The ends were cut back, 3 bases at V and 8 bases at J, with 10 bases in the middle. Germline V gene data show CDR1 as SNHLY and CDR2 as FYNNEI. The length of the CDR3 is 13 residues. The CDR3 DNA reads as TGTGCCAGCAGTGAGATAGGGGTGGGGGAGCTGTTTTTT. Its translation is CASSEIGVGELFF.

V is TRBV14 and J is TRBJ2-7, with TRBD2 matching 8 bases. The CDR3 covers 15 residues. CDR1 is SGHDN, CDR2 FVKESK, per germline. The V segment lost 4 bases and the J segment 7 bases; nucleotides outside the gene matches: 12. The CDR3 is CASSPTGREDREQYF. The DNA of the CDR3 is TGTGCCAGCAGCCCCACGGGGCGGGAGGATCGGGAGCAGTACTTC.

This clonotype has just a few counts. V usage is TRBV18 and J usage is TRBJ1-1, with 7 nucleotides matching TRBD1. CDR3 length: 14 amino acids. CDR1 is KGHSH, CDR2 LQKENI, per germline. V was pared by 6 bases and J by 3 bases, with 7 bases of the junction left unmatched. CDR3 sequence: CASSQRQGDTEAFF. In DNA form, the CDR3 reads TGTGCCAGCTCTCAACGACAGGGCGACACTGAAGCTTTCTTT.

The chain recombines TRBV24-1 with TRBJ2-5, with D tentatively TRBD1 (6 bases). V shed 9 bases and J shed 7 bases, with 26 bases lying between them. The CDR3 is made up of 16 amino acids. The germline gives CDR1 KGHDR, CDR2 SFDVKD. The CDR3 DNA reads as TGTGCCACCCACCCCGGACAGACCCTTACCTCCGGGACCCAGTACTTC. It codes for CATHPGQTLTSGTQYF.

The chain carries TRBV5-4 and TRBJ1-5; D call uncertain. Germline V CDR1 and CDR2: SGHNT, YYREEE (reference sequence). The CDR3 spans 13 residues. Trimming removed 1 base from V and 4 bases from J, with 6 bases in between. The CDR3 DNA sequence: TGTGCCAGCAGCTTGTCAGTGAATCAGCCCCAGCATTTT. It codes for CASSLSVNQPQHF.

This clonotype has a single count. The DNA of the CDR3 is TGTGCCAGCAGTCTGACAATGTTGAACACTGAAGCTTTCTTT. This codes for CASSLTMLNTEAFF. This chain joins TRBV6-2 or TRBV6-3 and TRBJ1-1, with D unresolved. V was pared by 5 bases and J by 0 bases, with 10 bases between. The germline gives CDR1 MNHEY, CDR2 SVGEGT. This CDR3 spans 14 amino acids.

The chain combines TRBV2 with TRBJ1-4; the D gene is possibly TRBD1 (5 bases). The V end was cut by 6 bases, the J end by 6 bases, with 11 bases between. The CDR3 contains 13 residues. Germline V gene lookup returns CDR1 SNHLY and CDR2 FYNNEI. The CDR3 spells CASRPGLHEKLFF. The DNA for the CDR3 is TGTGCCAGCAGGCCGGGACTTCATGAAAAACTGTTTTTT.

CDR3 DNA sequence: TGTGCCATTGCGATCACAGATACGCAGTATTTT. This gives the protein CAIAITDTQYF. The V and J genes are TRBV2 and TRBJ2-3; D not certain. The CDR3 length is 11 residues. Trimming removed 10 bases from V and 2 bases from J, with 7 bases in between. Per the germline V gene, CDR1 is SNHLY and CDR2 is FYNNEI.

In this sample, this clonotype turned up a few times. The V gene is TRBV6-5, the J gene TRBJ1-5; D uncertain. V was cut by 2 bases and J by 6 bases, with 5 bases left in between. Germline assignment: CDR1 MNHEY and CDR2 SVGAGI. The CDR3 is made up of 12 amino acids. The CDR3 DNA reads as TGTGCCAGCAGTTACGAGGCTCAGCCCCAGCATTTT. It yields the protein CASSYEAQPQHF.

J is TRBJ2-7 and V is TRBV5-1; possibly TRBD2 for D (6 bases). CDR3 length equals 14 residues. CDR1 is SGHRS, CDR2 YFSETQ, per germline. Trimming shortened V by 4 bases and J by 2 bases, and 13 bases separated the two germline ends. CDR3 bases: TGCGCCAGCAGCCCCCGCGCGGGACCCTACGAGCAGTACTTC. Translation gives CASSPRAGPYEQYF. The variable domain in full, completed from reference TRBV5-1 and TRBJ2-7, reads KAGVTQTPRYLIKTRGQQVTLSCSPISGHRSVSWYQQTPGQGLQFLFEYFSETQRNKGNFPGRFSGRQFSNSRSEMNVSTLELGDSALYLCASSPRAGPYEQYFGPGTRLTVT.

The chain combines TRBV20-1 with TRBJ1-5; a possible D gene is TRBD1 (5 bases). In germline, CDR1 is DFQATT, CDR2 SNEGSKA (reference sequence). Trimming took 5 bases from V and 6 from J, leaving 17 bases between them. The CDR3 contains 14 residues. CDR3 in DNA: TGCAGTGCTCGTACCTCTTCGGGGGGTCAGCCCCAGCATTTT. Its protein product is CSARTSSGGQPQHF.

The chain recombines TRBV10-3 with TRBJ2-3, with 8 bases aligning to TRBD1. With 6 bases clipped from V and 3 bases from J, the junction kept 5 bases outside the gene matches. Germline CDR1 is ENHRY and CDR2 is SYGVKD. The CDR3 is 14 amino acids. The CDR3 coding sequence is TGTGCCATCAGCTCAGGACAGGGTACAGATACGCAGTATTTT. This encodes CAISSGQGTDTQYF.

The chain couples TRBV14 to TRBJ2-3; perhaps TRBD2 as D (6 bases). This CDR3 is built from 13 residues. V was shortened by 5 bases and J by 6 bases, with 12 bases between the two germline ends. CDR1 and CDR2 (germline): SGHDN, FVKESK. The CDR3 DNA reads as TGTGCCAGCAGCTTCGGGAGCCCCGATACGCAGTATTTT. This gives the protein CASSFGSPDTQYF.

The CDR3 region has the DNA TGTGCCAGCAGCTTCGGGGTTAGCTCCTACAATGAGCAGTTCTTC. This codes for CASSFGVSSYNEQFF. V and J are TRBV7-3 and TRBJ2-1; TRBD2 is a possible D gene (5 bases). The length of the CDR3 is 15 residues. Germline V gene data show CDR1 as SGHTA and CDR2 as FQGTGA. V dropped 3 bases and J dropped 0 bases, with 9 bases sitting between them.

The chain combines TRBV6-2 or TRBV6-3 with TRBJ2-7; maybe TRBD1 (5 bases). V lost 1 base to trimming and J lost 6 bases, with 16 bases between them. CDR1 and CDR2 (germline): MNHEY, SVGEGT. CDR3 length: 15 amino acids. The CDR3 region is CASSYWAGWNFEQYF. DNA of the CDR3: TGTGCCAGCAGTTACTGGGCAGGGTGGAATTTCGAGCAGTACTTC.

This clonotype was observed once. The chain links TRBV20-1 to TRBJ1-6; D uncertain. Trimming took 6 bases from V and 0 from J, leaving 12 bases between them. In germline, CDR1 is DFQATT, CDR2 SNEGSKA (reference sequence). The CDR3 is 15 residues long. This chain's CDR3 is CSAMDRSSYNSPLHF. Here the CDR3 DNA reads TGCAGTGCAATGGACCGGAGCTCCTATAATTCACCCCTCCACTTT.